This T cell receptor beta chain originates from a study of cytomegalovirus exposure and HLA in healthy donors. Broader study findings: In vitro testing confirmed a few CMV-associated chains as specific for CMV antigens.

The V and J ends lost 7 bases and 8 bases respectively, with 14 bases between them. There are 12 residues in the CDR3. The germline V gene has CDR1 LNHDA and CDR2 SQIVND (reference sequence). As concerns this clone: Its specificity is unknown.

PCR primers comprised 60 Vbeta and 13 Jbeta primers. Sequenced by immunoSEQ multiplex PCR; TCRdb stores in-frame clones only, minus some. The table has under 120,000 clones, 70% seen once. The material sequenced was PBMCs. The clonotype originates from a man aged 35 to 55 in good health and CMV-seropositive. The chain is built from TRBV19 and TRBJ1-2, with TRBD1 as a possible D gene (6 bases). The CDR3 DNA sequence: TGTGCCAGTAAGATGGGGGCTCTCGGCTACACCTTC. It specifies CASKMGALGYTF.